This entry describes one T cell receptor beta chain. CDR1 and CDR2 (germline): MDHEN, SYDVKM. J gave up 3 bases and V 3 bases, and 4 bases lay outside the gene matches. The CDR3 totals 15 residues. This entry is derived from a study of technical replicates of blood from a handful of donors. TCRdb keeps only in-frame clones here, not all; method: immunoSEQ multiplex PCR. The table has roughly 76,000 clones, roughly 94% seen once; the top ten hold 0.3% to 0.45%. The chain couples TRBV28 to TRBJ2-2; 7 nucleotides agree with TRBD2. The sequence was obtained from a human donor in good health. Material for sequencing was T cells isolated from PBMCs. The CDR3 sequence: CASSFAGVYTGELFF. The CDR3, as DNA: TGTGCCAGCAGTTTCGCGGGAGTCTACACCGGGGAGCTGTTTTTT.